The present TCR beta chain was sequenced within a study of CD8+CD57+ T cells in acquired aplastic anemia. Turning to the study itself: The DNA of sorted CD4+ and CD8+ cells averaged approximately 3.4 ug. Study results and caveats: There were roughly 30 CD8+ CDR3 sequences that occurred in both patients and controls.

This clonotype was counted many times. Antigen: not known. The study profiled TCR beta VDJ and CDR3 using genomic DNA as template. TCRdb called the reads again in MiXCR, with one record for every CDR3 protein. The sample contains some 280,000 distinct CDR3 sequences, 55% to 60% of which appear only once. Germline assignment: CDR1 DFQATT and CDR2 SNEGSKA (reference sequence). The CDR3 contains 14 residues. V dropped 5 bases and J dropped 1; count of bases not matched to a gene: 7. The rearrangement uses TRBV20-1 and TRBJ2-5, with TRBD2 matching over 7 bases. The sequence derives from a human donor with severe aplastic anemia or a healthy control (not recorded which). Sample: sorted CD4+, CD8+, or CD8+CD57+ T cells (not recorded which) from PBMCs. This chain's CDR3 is CSAWASSGQETQYF. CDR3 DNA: TGCAGTGCTTGGGCCTCTAGCGGCCAAGAGACCCAGTACTTC.